This T cell receptor (beta chain) is drawn from a study of blood T cell repertoires in COVID-19. This clone showed up just once. Profiled with immunoSEQ multiplex PCR; TCRdb holds only in-frame clones, not every one. Of 200,000 to 250,000 clones in the sample, around 84% are singletons; the top ten hold about a sixth. The CDR3 sequence is 14 residues long. V lost 2 bases and J 4 bases, leaving 12 bases between the germline ends. CDR1 SGHRS and CDR2 YFSETQ come from the germline V gene. Sequencing was done on a sample of peripheral blood. The rearrangement uses TRBV5-1 and TRBJ2-5; TRBD2 is a possible D gene (8 bases). The sequence was obtained from a woman of 80 years or more with active or convalescent COVID-19. CDR3 region: CASSFGGDRETQYF. The CDR3, as DNA: TGCGCCAGCAGCTTCGGGGGGGACAGAGAGACCCAGTACTTC.